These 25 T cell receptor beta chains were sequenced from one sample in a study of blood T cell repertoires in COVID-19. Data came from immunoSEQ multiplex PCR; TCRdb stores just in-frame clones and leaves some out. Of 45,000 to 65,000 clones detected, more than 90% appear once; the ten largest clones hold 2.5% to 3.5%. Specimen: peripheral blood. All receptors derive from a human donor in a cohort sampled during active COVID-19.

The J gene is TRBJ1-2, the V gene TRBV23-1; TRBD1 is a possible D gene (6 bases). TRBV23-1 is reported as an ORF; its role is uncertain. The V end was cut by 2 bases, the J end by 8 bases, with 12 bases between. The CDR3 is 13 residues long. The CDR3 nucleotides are TGCGCCAGCAGTCAAGCAGGGGCGGGCGGCTACACCTTC. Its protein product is CASSQAGAGGYTF.

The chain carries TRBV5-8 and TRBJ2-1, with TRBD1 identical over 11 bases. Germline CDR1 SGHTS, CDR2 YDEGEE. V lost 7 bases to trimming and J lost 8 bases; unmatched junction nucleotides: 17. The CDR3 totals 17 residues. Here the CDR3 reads CASATIAGQGARDEQFF. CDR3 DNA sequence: TGTGCCAGCGCGACAATCGCCGGACAGGGGGCAAGGGATGAGCAGTTCTTC.

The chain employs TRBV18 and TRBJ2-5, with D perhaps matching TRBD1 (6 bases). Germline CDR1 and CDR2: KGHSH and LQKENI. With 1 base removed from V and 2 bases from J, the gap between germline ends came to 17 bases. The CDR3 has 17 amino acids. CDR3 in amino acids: CASSPRGQRGEQETQYF. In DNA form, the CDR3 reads TGTGCCAGCTCACCACGGGGGCAAAGGGGCGAGCAAGAGACCCAGTACTTC.

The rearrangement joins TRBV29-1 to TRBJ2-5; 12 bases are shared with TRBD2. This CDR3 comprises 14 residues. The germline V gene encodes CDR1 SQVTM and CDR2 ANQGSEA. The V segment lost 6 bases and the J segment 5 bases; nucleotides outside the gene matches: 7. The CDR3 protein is CSVASGRADETQYF. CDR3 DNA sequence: TGCAGCGTGGCTAGCGGGAGGGCAGACGAGACCCAGTACTTC.

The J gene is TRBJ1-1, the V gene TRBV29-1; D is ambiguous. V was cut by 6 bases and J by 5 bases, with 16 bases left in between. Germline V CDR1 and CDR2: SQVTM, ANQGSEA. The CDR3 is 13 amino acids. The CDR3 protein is CSVEPRLGTEAFF. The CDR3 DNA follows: TGCAGCGTGGAGCCACGGTTAGGTACTGAAGCTTTCTTT.

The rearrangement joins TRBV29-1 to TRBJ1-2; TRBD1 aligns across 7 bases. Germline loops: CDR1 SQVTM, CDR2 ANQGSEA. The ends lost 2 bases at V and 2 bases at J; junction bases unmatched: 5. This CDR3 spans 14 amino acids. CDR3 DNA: TGCAGCGTTGAACGAGACAGGGCCAACTATGGCTACACCTTC. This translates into CSVERDRANYGYTF.

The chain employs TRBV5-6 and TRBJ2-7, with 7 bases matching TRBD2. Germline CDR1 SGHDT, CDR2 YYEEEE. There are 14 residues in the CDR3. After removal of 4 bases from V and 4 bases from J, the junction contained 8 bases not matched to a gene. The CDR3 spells CASSRQGGRYEQYF. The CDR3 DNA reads TGTGCCAGCAGCCGGCAGGGCGGGAGATACGAGCAGTACTTC.

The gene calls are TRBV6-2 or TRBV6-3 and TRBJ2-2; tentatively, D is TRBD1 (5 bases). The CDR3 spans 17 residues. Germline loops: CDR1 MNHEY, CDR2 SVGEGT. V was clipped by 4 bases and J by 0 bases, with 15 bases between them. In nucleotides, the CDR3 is TGTGCCAGCAGTTCGCCCCCAGGGCTCGCGAACACCGGGGAGCTGTTTTTT. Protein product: CASSSPPGLANTGELFF.

The CDR3 spells CASSSLGHPNYEQYF. CDR3 in DNA: TGTGCCAGCAGTTCCCTAGGTCACCCCAACTACGAGCAGTACTTC. The chain recombines TRBV28 with TRBJ2-7; D uncertain. Germline-derived CDR1 and CDR2 are MDHEN and SYDVKM. The CDR3 covers 15 residues. V lost 4 bases, J lost 3 bases, and 16 bases lay in between.

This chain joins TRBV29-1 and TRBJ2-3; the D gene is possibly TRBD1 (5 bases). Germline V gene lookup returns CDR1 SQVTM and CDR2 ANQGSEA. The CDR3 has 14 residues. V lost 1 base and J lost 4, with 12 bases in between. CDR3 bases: TGCAGCGTTGAAGGGGATGGGGCTGCAGATACGCAGTATTTT. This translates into CSVEGDGAADTQYF.

The CDR3 spells CATTPTRVSNTEAFF. CDR3 nucleotides: TGTGCCACCACTCCTACGCGGGTGTCGAACACTGAAGCTTTCTTT. J is TRBJ1-1 and V is TRBV2, with unresolved D. In germline, CDR1 is SNHLY, CDR2 FYNNEI. This CDR3 comprises 15 residues. The V gene lost 10 bases and the J gene lost 1 base, with 19 bases spanning the gap.

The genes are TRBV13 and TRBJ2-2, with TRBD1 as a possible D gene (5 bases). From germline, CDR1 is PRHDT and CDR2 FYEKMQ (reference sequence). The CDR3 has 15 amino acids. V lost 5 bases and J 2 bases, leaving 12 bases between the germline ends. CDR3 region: CASSAYRLNTGELFF. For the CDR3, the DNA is TGTGCCAGCAGCGCATACAGGTTAAACACCGGGGAGCTGTTTTTT.

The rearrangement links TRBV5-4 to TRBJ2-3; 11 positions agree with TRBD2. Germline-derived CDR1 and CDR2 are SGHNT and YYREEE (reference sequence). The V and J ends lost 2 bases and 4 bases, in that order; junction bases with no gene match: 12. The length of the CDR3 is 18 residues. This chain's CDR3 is CASSLHPLAGGPSDTQYF. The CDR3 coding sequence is TGTGCCAGCAGCTTACACCCTTTAGCGGGGGGGCCGTCAGATACGCAGTATTTT.

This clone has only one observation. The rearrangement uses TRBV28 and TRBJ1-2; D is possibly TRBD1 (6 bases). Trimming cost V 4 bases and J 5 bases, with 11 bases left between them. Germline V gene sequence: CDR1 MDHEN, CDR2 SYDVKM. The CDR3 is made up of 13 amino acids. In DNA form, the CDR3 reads TGTGCCAGCAGTTGGGGACAAGGGTATGGCTACACCTTC. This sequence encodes CASSWGQGYGYTF.

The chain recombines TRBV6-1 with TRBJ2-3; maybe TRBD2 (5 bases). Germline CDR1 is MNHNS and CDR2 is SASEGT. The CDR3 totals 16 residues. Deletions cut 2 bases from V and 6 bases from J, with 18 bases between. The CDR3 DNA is TGTGCCAGCAGTGAACGAGGCGGCTTTGGGGAGGATACGCAGTATTTT. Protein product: CASSERGGFGEDTQYF.

The CDR3: CASSLYSATNEKLFF. Written as DNA, the CDR3 is TGTGCCAGCAGTTTATATTCTGCAACTAATGAAAAACTGTTTTTT. The chain combines TRBV27 with TRBJ1-4; no definite D call. Trimming removed 1 base at V and 0 bases at J, with 6 bases between. The CDR3 contains 15 residues. Germline lookup yields CDR1 MNHEY and CDR2 SMNVEV (reference sequence).

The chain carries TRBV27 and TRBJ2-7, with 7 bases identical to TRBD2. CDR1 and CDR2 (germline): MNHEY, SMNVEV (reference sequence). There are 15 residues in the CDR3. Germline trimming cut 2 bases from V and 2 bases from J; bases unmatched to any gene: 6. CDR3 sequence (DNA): TGTGCCAGCAGTTTAGTTAGCGGGTATCCCTACGAGCAGTACTTC. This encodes CASSLVSGYPYEQYF.

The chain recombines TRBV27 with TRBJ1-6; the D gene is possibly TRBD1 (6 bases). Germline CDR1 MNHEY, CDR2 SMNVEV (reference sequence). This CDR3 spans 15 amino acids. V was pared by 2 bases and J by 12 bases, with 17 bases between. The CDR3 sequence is CASSLRGGKFGPLHF. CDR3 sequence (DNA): TGTGCCAGCAGTTTACGAGGGGGAAAGTTTGGACCCCTCCACTTT.

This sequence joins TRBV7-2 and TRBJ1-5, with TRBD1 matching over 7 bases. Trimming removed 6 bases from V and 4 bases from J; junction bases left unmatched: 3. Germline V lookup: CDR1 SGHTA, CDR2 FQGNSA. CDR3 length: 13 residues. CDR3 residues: CASRGQINQPQHF. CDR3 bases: TGTGCCAGCAGGGGACAGATAAATCAGCCCCAGCATTTT.

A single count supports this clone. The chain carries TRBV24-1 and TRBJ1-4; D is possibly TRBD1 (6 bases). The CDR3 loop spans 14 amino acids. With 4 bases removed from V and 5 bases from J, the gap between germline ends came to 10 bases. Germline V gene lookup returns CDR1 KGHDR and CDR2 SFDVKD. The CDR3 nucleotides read TGTGCCACCAGTGAGGGGGCGGAGAATGAAAAACTGTTTTTT. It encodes CATSEGAENEKLFF.

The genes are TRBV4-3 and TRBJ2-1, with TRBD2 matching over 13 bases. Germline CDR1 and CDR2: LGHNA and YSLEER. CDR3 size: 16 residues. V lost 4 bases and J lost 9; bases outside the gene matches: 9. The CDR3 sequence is CASSLLLAGGPGEQFF. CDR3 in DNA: TGCGCCAGCAGCCTACTACTAGCGGGGGGGCCGGGTGAGCAGTTCTTC.

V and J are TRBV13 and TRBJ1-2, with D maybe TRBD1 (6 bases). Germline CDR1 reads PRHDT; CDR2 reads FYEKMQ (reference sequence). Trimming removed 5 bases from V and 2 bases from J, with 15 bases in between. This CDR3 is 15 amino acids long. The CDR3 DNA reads TGTGCCAGCAGCCACTGGTTCCAGGGGAACTATGGCTACACCTTC. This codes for CASSHWFQGNYGYTF.

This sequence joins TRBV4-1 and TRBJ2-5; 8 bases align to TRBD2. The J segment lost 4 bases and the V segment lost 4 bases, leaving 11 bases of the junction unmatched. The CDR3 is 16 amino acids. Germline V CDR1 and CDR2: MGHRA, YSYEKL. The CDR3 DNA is TGCGCCAGCAGCCTAGCAGTCGGGGCGGGGGGAGAGACCCAGTACTTC. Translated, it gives CASSLAVGAGGETQYF.

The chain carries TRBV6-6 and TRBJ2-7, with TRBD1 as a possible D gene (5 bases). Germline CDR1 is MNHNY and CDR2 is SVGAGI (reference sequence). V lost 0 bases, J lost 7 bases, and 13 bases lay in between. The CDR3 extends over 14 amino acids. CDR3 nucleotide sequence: TGTGCCAGCAGTTACTCCGAACTCAACAGGGAGCAGTACGTC. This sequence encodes CASSYSELNREQYV.

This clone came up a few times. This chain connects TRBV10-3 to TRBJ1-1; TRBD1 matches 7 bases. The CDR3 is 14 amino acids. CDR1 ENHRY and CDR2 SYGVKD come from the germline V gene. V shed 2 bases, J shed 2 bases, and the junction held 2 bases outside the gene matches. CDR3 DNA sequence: TGTGCCATCAGTGAGACAGGGGAAAACACTGAAGCTTTCTTT. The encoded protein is CAISETGENTEAFF.